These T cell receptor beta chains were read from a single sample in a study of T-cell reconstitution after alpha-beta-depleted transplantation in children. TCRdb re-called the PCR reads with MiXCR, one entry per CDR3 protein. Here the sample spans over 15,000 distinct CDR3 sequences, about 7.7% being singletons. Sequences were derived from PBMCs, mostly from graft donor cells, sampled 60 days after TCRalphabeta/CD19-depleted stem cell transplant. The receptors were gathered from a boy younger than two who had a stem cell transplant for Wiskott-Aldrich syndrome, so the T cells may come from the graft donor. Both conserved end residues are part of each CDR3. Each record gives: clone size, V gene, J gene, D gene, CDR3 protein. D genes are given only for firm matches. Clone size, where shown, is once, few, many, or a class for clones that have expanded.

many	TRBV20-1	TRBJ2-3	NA	CSAIGGAGKDTQYF
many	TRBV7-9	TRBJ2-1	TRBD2	CASSQPSGLGNEQFF
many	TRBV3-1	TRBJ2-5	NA	CASSRVWGETQYF
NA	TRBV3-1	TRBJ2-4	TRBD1	CTFSLIQGLNRAKNIQYF
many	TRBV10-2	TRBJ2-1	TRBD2	CASSATGGPSNEQFF
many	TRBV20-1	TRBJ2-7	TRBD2	CSATGLATGIYEQYF
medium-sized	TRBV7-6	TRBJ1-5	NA	CASSLGGYDQPQHF
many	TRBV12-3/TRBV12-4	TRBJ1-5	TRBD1	CASSFQGAFQPQHF
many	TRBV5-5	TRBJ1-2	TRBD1	CASSQGQMSYGYTF
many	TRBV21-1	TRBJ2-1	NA	CASSNSIGRAAYNEQFF
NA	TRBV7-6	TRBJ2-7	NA	CASSHAVGEQYF
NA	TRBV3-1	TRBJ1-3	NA	CASSQEGVRAIYF
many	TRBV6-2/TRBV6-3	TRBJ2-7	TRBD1	CASSYPFPRTGQVNEQYF
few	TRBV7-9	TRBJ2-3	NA	CASSLGDHNTDTQYF
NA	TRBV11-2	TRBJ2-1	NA	CASSLAGLPNNEQFF
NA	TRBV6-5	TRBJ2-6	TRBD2	CASSYAGAGANVLTF
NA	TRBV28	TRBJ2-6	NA	CASTRQLSGANVLTF
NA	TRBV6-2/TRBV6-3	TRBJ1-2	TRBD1	CASTGPRTGAYGYTF
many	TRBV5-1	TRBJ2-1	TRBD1	CASSLPRDRGPSSYNEQFF
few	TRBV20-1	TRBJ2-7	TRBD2	CSAPGEGNYEQYF
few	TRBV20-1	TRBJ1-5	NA	CSAPAGAPYSNQPQHF
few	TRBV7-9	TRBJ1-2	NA	CASSLHFSPGQHYGYTF
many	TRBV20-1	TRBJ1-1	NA	CSALGERPEAFF
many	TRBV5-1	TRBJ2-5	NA	CASSLARTAQETQYF
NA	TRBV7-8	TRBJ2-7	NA	CASSRFSGAGSEQYF
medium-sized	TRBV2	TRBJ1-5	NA	CASSVGQPQHF
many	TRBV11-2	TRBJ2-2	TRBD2	CASSLRTSVNTGELFF
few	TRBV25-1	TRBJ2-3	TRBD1	CASRTGGGDTQYF
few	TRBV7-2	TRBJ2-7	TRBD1	CASSDRGTGGYEQYF
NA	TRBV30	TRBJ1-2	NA	CAWRGQNYGYTF
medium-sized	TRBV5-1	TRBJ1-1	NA	CASSLFGQSNTEAFF
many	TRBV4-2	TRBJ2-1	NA	CASSRASASAPFSYNEQFF
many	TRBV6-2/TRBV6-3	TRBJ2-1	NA	CASSPLGLASSYNEQFF
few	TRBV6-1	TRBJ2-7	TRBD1	CATPRGPSETYEQYF
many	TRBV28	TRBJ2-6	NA	CASSSRRGSSSGANVLTF
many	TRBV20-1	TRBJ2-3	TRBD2	CSARAPGLAGTDTQYF
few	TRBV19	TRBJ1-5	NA	CASSIDFLTPQHF
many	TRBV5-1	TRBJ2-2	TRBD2	CASSSSYSGRLGELFF
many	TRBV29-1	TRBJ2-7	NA	CSIRGDGPYEQYF
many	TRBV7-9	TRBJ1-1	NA	CASDRIKLGENTEAFF
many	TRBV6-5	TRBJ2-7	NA	CASSYRGSYEQYF
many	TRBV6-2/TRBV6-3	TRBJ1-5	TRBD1	CASSLGTGRRNQPQHF
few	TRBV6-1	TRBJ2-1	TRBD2	CASSDPLAGGGNEQFF
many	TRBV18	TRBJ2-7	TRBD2	CASSPTGGSLSYEQYF
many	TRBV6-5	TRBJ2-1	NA	CASSPLGATEQFF
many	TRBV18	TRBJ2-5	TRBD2	CASSPLFTSGKETQYF
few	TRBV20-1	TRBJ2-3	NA	CSASNRVADTQYF
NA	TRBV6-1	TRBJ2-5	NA	CASRLDTRKTQYF
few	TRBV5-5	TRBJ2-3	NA	CASAGLTDTQYF
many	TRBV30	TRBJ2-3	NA	CAWSLGLSTQYF
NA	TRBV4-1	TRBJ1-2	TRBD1	CASSWTGARYGYTF
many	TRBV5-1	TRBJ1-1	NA	CASSIVEGGTEAFF
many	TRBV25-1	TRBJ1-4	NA	CASSAGVEKLFF
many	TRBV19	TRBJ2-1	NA	CASSRGGFYNEQFF
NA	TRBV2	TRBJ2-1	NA	CASSLRGTSYNEQFF
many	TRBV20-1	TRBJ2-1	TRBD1	CSANRGRWVNEQFF
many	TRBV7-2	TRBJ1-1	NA	CASSSRQVQINTEAFF